The entry below gives a single T cell receptor beta chain sequence along with its context. Its antigen is unknown. This table comes from immunoSEQ multiplex PCR, and its TCRdb copy is limited to in-frame clones, with some not included. The sample consists of 150,000 to 200,000 clones, over 90% of them appearing once. This entry comes from a study of T cell responses to AZD1222 COVID-19 vaccine. Study results and limitations: Most donors were white British and more were female, and clonal diversity was possibly underestimated. The study sampled repertoires only after the peak T cell response. The span of vaccine-associated CD4 TCRs extended across spike, with dominance at 160-218 and 743-854.

The clonotype originates from an adult in good health. The input for sequencing was peripheral blood, taken on day 0 of AZD1222 vaccination.

CDR3 loop: CASSVDGGSNQPQHF. In DNA, the CDR3 is TGTGCCAGCAGCGTAGATGGGGGTAGCAATCAGCCCCAGCATTTT. This chain connects TRBV9 to TRBJ1-5; TRBD1 might be the D (5 bases). The germline gives CDR1 SGDLS, CDR2 YYNGEE. The V gene lost 0 bases and the J gene lost 0 bases, with 7 bases spanning the gap. The CDR3 covers 15 residues.